This T cell receptor (beta chain) was found in a study of vaccination and CD4 T cells after COVID-19. Between the trimmed V and J ends, which lost 8 bases and 1 base, there was a span of 17 bases. The germline V gene has CDR1 SNHLY and CDR2 FYNNEI. The CDR3 extends over 15 amino acids. Note on this clonotype: Antigen specificity is unknown.

Described time point: late sampling 161 to 241 days after vaccination in three convalescent patients. Treatment of the sample: roughly ten-day PBMC culture with coronavirus spike peptide pools or control peptides (ViraFEST assay). With the Oncomine TCR Beta short-read assay, DNA from cultured CD4+ T cells was sequenced. TCRdb itself ran the PCR reads through MiXCR, one entry per CDR3 protein. There are some 20,000 distinct CDR3 sequences in the sample; about two fifths occur only once, and 25% to 30% lies in the top ten. The genes are TRBV2 and TRBJ2-5; a weak D match, TRBD1 (7 bases). The source was CD4+ T cells from blood, cultured in vitro, collected about 7 months after SARS-CoV-2 vaccination. This clonotype was sampled from a human donor who had recovered from COVID-19. The CDR3 DNA reads TGTGCCAGCGGCGGGACAGCCGAGGCCCAAGAGACCCAGTACTTC. It codes for CASGGTAEAQETQYF.